These 21 T cell receptor beta chains were all obtained from the same sample, sequenced in a study of CD8+CD57+ T cells in acquired aplastic anemia. The use of genomic DNA as template underpinned the TCR beta VDJ and CDR3 profiling. One entry per CDR3 protein, called by TCRdb with MiXCR from the reads. Here the sample spans 150,000 to 200,000 distinct CDR3 sequences, 50% to 75% being singletons. Sample: sorted CD4+, CD8+, or CD8+CD57+ T cells (not recorded which) from PBMCs. The receptors stem from a human donor in good health.

About this clonotype: A junction boundary mismatches the germline segment, possibly from a read error. The genes are TRBV9 and TRBJ2-2, with TRBD2 identical over 9 bases. The CDR3 is 17 residues long. Germline-derived CDR1 and CDR2 are SGDLS and YYNGEE. CDR3 bases: TGTGCCAGCAGCACTAGACTAGCGGAAGGGCTCACCGGGGGGCTGTTTTTT. It codes for CASSTRLAEGLTGGLFF.

This clonotype was counted ten times or more. This rearrangement joins TRBV30 to TRBJ2-7; weak D call: TRBD1 (5 bases). This CDR3 is built from 11 residues. Trimming took 6 bases from V and 1 from J, leaving 7 bases between them. The germline V gene has CDR1 GTSNPN and CDR2 SVGIG (reference sequence). The CDR3 loop reads CACRDSYEQYF. Here the CDR3 DNA reads TGTGCCTGCAGGGATTCCTACGAGCAGTACTTC.

Regarding this clonotype: One junction end does not reproduce the germline sequence, and a read error may be involved. The chain recombines TRBV15 with TRBJ1-5; D not resolved. The CDR3 loop spans 14 amino acids. The germline V gene encodes CDR1 LNHNV and CDR2 YYDKDF (reference sequence). CDR3 bases: TGTGCCAGCAGCTTATCGCAGGTAAATCAGCCCCAGCATTTT. It is translated as CASSLSQVNQPQHF. Variable domain in full (rest from reference TRBV15 and TRBJ1-5): DAMVIQNPRYQVTQFGKPVTLSCSQTLNHNVMYWYQQKSSQAPKLLFHYYDKDFNNEADTPDNFQSRRPNTSFCFLDIRSPGLGDTAMYLCASSLSQVNQPQHFGDGTRLSIL.

DNA for the CDR3: TGCGCCAGCAGTCGCTCTGGAAACACCATATATTTT. Residues: CASSRSGNTIYF. This chain links TRBV10-1 with TRBJ1-3, with unresolved D. The CDR3 runs 12 residues. V gave up 5 bases and J gave up 0 bases, with 2 bases separating them. Germline V lookup: CDR1 WNHNN, CDR2 SYGVQD (reference sequence).

The chain has TRBV7-3 and TRBJ2-2, with 11 bases aligning to TRBD2. V shed 0 bases, J shed 7 bases, and the junction held 10 bases outside the gene matches. This CDR3 contains 18 residues. Per germline, CDR1 SGHTA and CDR2 FQGTGA. For the CDR3, the DNA is TGTGCCAGCAGCTTAACAGCGACTAGCGGGAAGGGGGACGGGGAGCTGTTTTTT. Translating it yields CASSLTATSGKGDGELFF.

This rearrangement joins TRBV2 to TRBJ1-1; D is unresolved. Germline values: CDR1 SNHLY, CDR2 FYNNEI. V gave up 4 bases and J gave up 2 bases, with 11 bases separating them. This CDR3 contains 14 residues. CDR3 coding DNA: TGTGCCAGCAGTGCAGGTTACGATAACACTGAAGCTTTCTTT. It yields the protein CASSAGYDNTEAFF.

In nucleotides, the CDR3 is TGTGCCAGCAGCTTAGATAGGTATACCAGGGGTTACACTGAAGCTTTCTTT. It encodes CASSLDRYTRGYTEAFF. The chain carries TRBV11-2 and TRBJ1-1, with a possible D match to TRBD1 (6 bases). Germline V lookup: CDR1 SGHAT, CDR2 FQNNGV. This CDR3 spans 17 amino acids. The ends were cut back, 0 bases at V and 3 bases at J, with 17 bases in the middle.

V usage is TRBV5-1 and J usage is TRBJ2-3; 7 bases align to TRBD2. Germline-derived CDR1 and CDR2 are SGHRS and YFSETQ. Trimming took 3 bases from V and 5 from J; bases not matched to a gene: 6. The CDR3 extends over 14 amino acids. The CDR3 protein is CASSSAGAGDTQYF. DNA for the CDR3: TGCGCCAGCAGCTCGGCGGGAGCCGGAGATACGCAGTATTTT.

This chain links TRBV20-1 with TRBJ2-7; D perhaps matches TRBD2 (5 bases). Between the trimmed V and J ends, which lost 3 bases and 9 bases, there was a span of 6 bases. The CDR3 is 9 residues long. Germline CDR1 reads DFQATT; CDR2 reads SNEGSKA (reference sequence). CDR3 DNA: TGCAGTGCTAGTGGAGGGCAGTACTTC. Translation: CSASGGQYF.

The rearrangement links TRBV20-1 to TRBJ2-5, with 7 bases aligning to TRBD1. CDR3 size: 14 residues. Germline CDR1 is DFQATT and CDR2 is SNEGSKA (reference sequence). The V gene end was trimmed by 3 bases and the J gene end by 5 bases; junction bases not matched to a gene: 9. CDR3 protein: CSARGTASWETQYF. In DNA, the CDR3 is TGCAGTGCTAGGGGGACAGCCTCGTGGGAGACCCAGTACTTC.

This clonotype was seen ten or more times. This sequence joins TRBV2 and TRBJ1-2; 7 bases align to TRBD1. Germline V gene sequence: CDR1 SNHLY, CDR2 FYNNEI. The V gene end was trimmed by 3 bases and the J gene end by 4 bases; junction bases not matched to a gene: 5. This CDR3 is 14 amino acids long. CDR3 sequence reads: CASSDMDRIYGYTF. The CDR3 DNA is TGTGCCAGCAGTGACATGGACAGGATCTATGGCTACACCTTC. Filled out from reference TRBV2 and TRBJ1-2, the complete variable domain reads EPEVTQTPSHQVTQMGQEVILRCVPISNHLYFYWYRQILGQKVEFLVSFYNNEISEKSEIFDDQFSVERPDGSNFTLKIRSTKLEDSAMYFCASSDMDRIYGYTFGSGTRLTVV.

The genes are TRBV5-6 and TRBJ2-5, with 8 bases aligning to TRBD1. The better agreement between TRBJ2-7 and the DNA end casts doubt on the J call. CDR1 and CDR2 from the germline V gene are SGHDT and YYEEEE. The CDR3 contains 14 residues. In DNA form, the CDR3 reads TGTGCCAGCAGCCCGGCGGGACAGGCCCTCGAGCAGTACTTC. This gives the protein CASSPAGQALEQYF.

The table lists this clonotype with many counts. The chain carries TRBV14 and TRBJ2-7; D tentatively reads TRBD1 or TRBD2 (6 bases each). Trimming shortened V by 3 bases and J by 6 bases, and 15 bases separated the two germline ends. CDR3 length: 14 amino acids. The germline V gene has CDR1 SGHDN and CDR2 FVKESK. This chain's CDR3 is CASSHYRDSIEQYF. The CDR3 DNA sequence: TGTGCCAGCAGCCATTACAGGGACTCTATCGAGCAGTACTTC.

This clonotype was seen a handful of times. The CDR3 DNA is TGTGCCACCAGCAGTCCGGGACAGAGGGAATACGAGCAGTACTTC. It specifies CATSSPGQREYEQYF. The rearrangement uses TRBV15 and TRBJ2-7; 7 bases are a match to TRBD1. The CDR3 runs 15 residues. V lost 3 bases to trimming and J lost 4 bases; unmatched junction nucleotides: 9. Germline V CDR1 and CDR2: LNHNV, YYDKDF (reference sequence).

Remarks on this clonotype: One base away lies a much larger clone, so this may be a sequencing read error. The V and J genes are TRBV6-6 and TRBJ1-1, with D tentatively TRBD1 (6 bases). V was clipped by 2 bases and J by 2 bases, with 15 bases between them. Germline CDR1 and CDR2: MNHNY and SVGAGI (reference sequence). This CDR3 has 16 amino acids. CDR3: CASSYLGAGENTEAFF. The CDR3 DNA follows: TGTGCCAGCAGTTACCTCGGGGCAGGGGAAAACACTGAAGCTTTCTTT.

V gene TRBV14 combines with J gene TRBJ1-1; D call uncertain. The CDR3 is 11 amino acids. Trimming stripped 5 bases from V and 3 bases from J, with 4 bases between. In germline, CDR1 is SGHDN, CDR2 FVKESK. CDR3 residues: CASSGHTEAFF. The CDR3 bases are TGTGCCAGCAGCGGACACACTGAAGCTTTCTTT.

The chain is built from TRBV7-2 and TRBJ2-3; 7 bases are a match to TRBD2. The germline gives CDR1 SGHTA, CDR2 FQGNSA. There are 13 residues in the CDR3. Trimming removed 1 base from V and 8 bases from J; junction bases left unmatched: 3. The CDR3 reads CASSLEPGGTQYF. The DNA of the CDR3 is TGTGCCAGCAGCTTAGAACCGGGGGGTACGCAGTATTTT.

V gene TRBV12-3 or TRBV12-4 combines with J gene TRBJ2-3, with D possibly being TRBD2 (6 bases). The ends were cut back, 7 bases at V and 4 bases at J, with 9 bases in the middle. The CDR3 is 12 residues long. CDR3 bases: TGTGCCAGCACCGGGAGCCCAGATACGCAGTATTTT. Its translation: CASTGSPDTQYF.

The chain recombines TRBV29-1 with TRBJ2-5; perhaps TRBD2 as D (6 bases). V was clipped by 5 bases and J by 4 bases, with 14 bases between them. CDR1 and CDR2 from the germline V gene are SQVTM and ANQGSEA. The CDR3 sequence is 13 residues long. CDR3 loop: CSVHGRFGETQYF. The CDR3 coding sequence is TGCAGCGTTCATGGGAGGTTCGGAGAGACCCAGTACTTC. Full variable domain (rest looked up from reference TRBV29-1 and TRBJ2-5): SAVISQKPSRDICQRGTSLTIQCQVDSQVTMMFWYRQQPGQSLTLIATANQGSEATYESGFVIDKFPISRPNLTFSTLTVSNMSPEDSSIYLCSVHGRFGETQYFGPGTRLLVL.

The V gene is TRBV7-2, the J gene TRBJ2-5; TRBD1 matches at 11 bases. Trimming cost V 4 bases and J 5 bases; bases outside gene matches: 9. CDR3 length: 16 residues. From germline, CDR1 is SGHTA and CDR2 FQGNSA. CDR3 DNA: TGTGCCAGCAGCTCGCCGGACAGGGGGCTTGGGGAGACCCAGTACTTC. This sequence encodes CASSSPDRGLGETQYF.

The chain combines TRBV19 with TRBJ1-4; no reliable D call. CDR1 and CDR2 from the germline V gene are LNHDA and SQIVND (reference sequence). The CDR3 is made up of 14 amino acids. Trimming took off 6 bases at V and 0 bases at J, with 8 bases between the two ends. The DNA of the CDR3 is TGTGCCAGTAGCCGAGGTACAACTAATGAAAAACTGTTTTTT. This translates into CASSRGTTNEKLFF.